This T cell receptor beta chain was profiled in a study of CD8 T cells in ankylosing spondylitis. Trimming removed 4 bases from V and 2 bases from J, with 5 bases in between. Germline assignment: CDR1 MNHNS and CDR2 SASEGT. The CDR3 is 13 amino acids. Study-level findings and limits: Reports say disease-linked clones showed up significantly more in matched ankylosing spondylitis synovial fluid. In ankylosing spondylitis blood, a motif of seven to nine highly homologous TCR beta variants appeared characteristic.

A remark on this clonotype: What it binds is unknown.

Scientists made TCR beta libraries using quantitative 5'-RACE with molecular barcodes. TCRdb recomputed calls from the 5' RACE reads with MiXCR, one row per CDR3 protein. The sample consists of around 890,000 distinct CDR3 sequences, about 11% of them appearing once. This clonotype originated in a male donor with ankylosing spondylitis. The sample comprised blood, either unsorted or a sorted T cell fraction (not recorded which). The gene calls are TRBV6-1 and TRBJ2-2; D is uncertain. The CDR3 coding sequence is TGTGCCAGCAGTGTGCCTAACACCGGGGAGCTGTTTTTT. Protein sequence: CASSVPNTGELFF.